One and the same sample provided the 10 T cell receptor beta chains below, sequenced in a study of beta chain features in type 1 diabetes. The investigators reverse transcribed all of the isolated RNA, so they sequenced expressed TCRB transcripts. TCRdb's table, derived via immunoSEQ multiplex PCR, lists solely in-frame clones and lacks some. The table has 810,000 or so clones, under 20% seen once. The sequenced sample consisted of naive CD4+ T cells from blood. Every receptor here comes from a woman under 30 in good health.

This clone was seen more than once but under ten times. The chain joins TRBV11-2 to TRBJ1-2, with a tentative D call TRBD1 (5 bases). CDR3 length: 14 residues. The V gene lost 5 bases and the J gene lost 8 bases, with 18 bases spanning the gap. CDR1 and CDR2 from the germline V gene are SGHAT and FQNNGV. CDR3 DNA sequence: TGTGCCAGCAGCATCCCAACCCCAGGGCGAGGCTACACCTTC. It specifies CASSIPTPGRGYTF.

The genes are TRBV7-9 and TRBJ2-7; possible D gene TRBD1, 5 bases. Trimming left V 1 base short and J 2 bases short, with 12 bases between. This CDR3 contains 15 residues. Germline CDR1 SEHNR, CDR2 FQNEAQ (reference sequence). CDR3 DNA: TGTGCCAGCAGCTTAGGACCGACAGAGCCCTACGAGCAGTACTTC. It codes for CASSLGPTEPYEQYF.

The chain has TRBV6-1 and TRBJ2-7; TRBD2 matches at 7 bases. The CDR3 is 15 residues long. V shed 3 bases and J 7 bases; nucleotides not matched to a gene: 12. In germline, CDR1 is MNHNS, CDR2 SASEGT. CDR3 protein: CASSEGGAGSGEQYF. The DNA of the CDR3 is TGTGCCAGCAGTGAGGGGGGTGCAGGTAGCGGGGAGCAGTACTTC.

Ten or more counts support this clone. The V and J genes are TRBV10-3 and TRBJ2-6; no firm D call. The CDR3 is 17 amino acids. Germline CDR1 is ENHRY and CDR2 is SYGVKD. V lost 4 bases to trimming and J lost 0 bases, with 13 bases between them. The DNA of the CDR3 is TGTGCCATCAGTGCCGTAGGGTCCTCCTCTGGGGCCAACGTCCTGACTTTC. This codes for CAISAVGSSSGANVLTF.

This chain uses TRBV18 with TRBJ2-3, with a possible D match to TRBD1 (6 bases). V was shortened by 1 base and J by 1 base, with 18 bases between the two germline ends. The CDR3 runs 18 residues. Germline V gene data show CDR1 as KGHSH and CDR2 as LQKENI. In nucleotides, the CDR3 is TGTGCCAGCTCACCACTGACGGGACAAAGATCCGGCACAGATACGCAGTATTTT. This codes for CASSPLTGQRSGTDTQYF.

J is TRBJ2-7 and V is TRBV7-2; the D gene is possibly TRBD1 (5 bases). CDR3 length equals 15 residues. Deletions cut 2 bases from V and 3 bases from J, with 14 bases between. Germline CDR1 is SGHTA and CDR2 is FQGNSA. Here the CDR3 DNA reads TGTGCCAGCAGCTTACAGGGTGGACGAGTCTACGAGCAGTACTTC. Translating it yields CASSLQGGRVYEQYF.

This clone was seen a handful of times. This chain links TRBV7-2 with TRBJ2-3; D possibly corresponds to TRBD2 (7 bases). This CDR3 contains 15 residues. V lost 5 bases and J 3 bases, leaving 15 bases between the germline ends. Germline-derived CDR1 and CDR2 are SGHTA and FQGNSA. CDR3 loop: CASSRGGSRTDTQYF. The CDR3 DNA reads TGTGCCAGCAGCAGGGGGGGTAGTCGGACAGATACGCAGTATTTT.

This clone was counted a few times. This chain joins TRBV28 and TRBJ2-2, with 10 bases identical to TRBD2. The germline V gene encodes CDR1 MDHEN and CDR2 SYDVKM. This CDR3 has 17 amino acids. V shed 2 bases and J 5 bases; nucleotides not matched to a gene: 8. The CDR3, as DNA: TGTGCCAGCAGTTTACCGGGACTAGCGTTTAGTACCGGGGAGCTGTTTTTT. Its translation: CASSLPGLAFSTGELFF.

The CDR3 coding sequence is TGTGCCAGCAGCGTAGGAATCGACAGGGGCCAGCCCCAGCATTTT. Translation gives CASSVGIDRGQPQHF. The gene calls are TRBV9 and TRBJ1-5, with TRBD1 matching over 8 bases. V was clipped by 0 bases and J by 7 bases; unmatched bases: 6. This CDR3 has 15 amino acids. The germline V gene encodes CDR1 SGDLS and CDR2 YYNGEE.

This clone was seen more than once but under ten times. The chain recombines TRBV18 with TRBJ2-7; D may be TRBD1 (5 bases). This CDR3 region has 15 residues. Germline V CDR1 and CDR2: KGHSH, LQKENI. Between the trimmed V and J ends, which lost 1 base and 6 bases, there was a span of 16 bases. CDR3 nucleotides: TGTGCCAGCTCACCACTTGGGCAGGGCTTGGGCGAGCAGTACTTC. Protein: CASSPLGQGLGEQYF.